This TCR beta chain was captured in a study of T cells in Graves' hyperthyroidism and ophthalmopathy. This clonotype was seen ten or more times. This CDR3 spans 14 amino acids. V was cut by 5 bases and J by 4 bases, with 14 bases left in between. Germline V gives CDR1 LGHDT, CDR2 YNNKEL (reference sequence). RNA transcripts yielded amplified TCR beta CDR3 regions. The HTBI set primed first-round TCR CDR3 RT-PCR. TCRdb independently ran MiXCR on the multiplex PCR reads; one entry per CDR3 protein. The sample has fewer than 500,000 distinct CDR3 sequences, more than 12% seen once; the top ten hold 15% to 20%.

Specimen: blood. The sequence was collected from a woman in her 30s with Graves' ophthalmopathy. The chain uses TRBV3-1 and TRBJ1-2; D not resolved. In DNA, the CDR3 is TGTGCCAGCAGCTTAAGACCTGAAATCTATGGCTACACCTTC. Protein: CASSLRPEIYGYTF.